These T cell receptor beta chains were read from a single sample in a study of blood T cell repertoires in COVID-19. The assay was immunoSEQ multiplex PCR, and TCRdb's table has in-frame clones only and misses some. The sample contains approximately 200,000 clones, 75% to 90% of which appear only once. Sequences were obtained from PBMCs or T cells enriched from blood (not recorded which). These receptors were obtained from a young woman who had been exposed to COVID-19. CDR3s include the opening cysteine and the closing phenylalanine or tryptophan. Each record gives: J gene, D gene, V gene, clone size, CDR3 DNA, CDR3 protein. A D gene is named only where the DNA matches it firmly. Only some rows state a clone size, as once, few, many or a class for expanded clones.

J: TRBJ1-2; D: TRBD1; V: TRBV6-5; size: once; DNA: TGTGCCAGCCAGGACAGGGCGGGGTCAGGCGGCTACACCTTC; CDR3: CASQDRAGSGGYTF
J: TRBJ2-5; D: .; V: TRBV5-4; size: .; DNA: TGTGCCAGCAGTTCAGGTCCGCCGTCGGAGACCCAGTACTTC; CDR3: CASSSGPPSETQYF
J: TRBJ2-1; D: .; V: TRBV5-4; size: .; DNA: TGTGCCAGCAGCTTGGCCAGGGTACAGAACAATGAGCAGTTCTTC; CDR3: CASSLARVQNNEQFF
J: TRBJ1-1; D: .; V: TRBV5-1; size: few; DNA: TGCGCCAGCAGCTTGGGACGGTATTCGGACTACACTGAAGCTTTCTTT; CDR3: CASSLGRYSDYTEAFF
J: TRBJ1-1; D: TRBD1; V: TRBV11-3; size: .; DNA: TGTGCCAGCACCCCCCGGACAGGGGTGCACACTGAAGCTTTCTTT; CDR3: CASTPRTGVHTEAFF
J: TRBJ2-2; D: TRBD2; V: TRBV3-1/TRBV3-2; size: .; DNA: TGTGCCAGCAGCCAAGGGGTCCGACTAGCGGGAGCCGGGGAGCTGTTTTTT; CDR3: CASSQGVRLAGAGELFF
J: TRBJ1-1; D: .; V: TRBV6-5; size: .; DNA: TGTGCCAGCAGTTACCAGGACAGTGACACTGAAGCTTTCTTT; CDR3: CASSYQDSDTEAFF
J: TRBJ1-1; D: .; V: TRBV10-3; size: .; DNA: TGTGCCATCAGCGAGACATTGAACACTGAAGCTTTCTTT; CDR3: CAISETLNTEAFF
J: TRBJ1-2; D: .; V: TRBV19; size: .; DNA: TGTGCCAGTAGTGAACAGGCCCGAAGTACCTATGGCTACACCTTC; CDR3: CASSEQARSTYGYTF
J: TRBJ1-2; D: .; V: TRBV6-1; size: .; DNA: TGTGCCAGCAGTGAAAGGGGGTGGGGCGCGGACTTTAACTATGGCTACACCTTC; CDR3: CASSERGWGADFNYGYTF
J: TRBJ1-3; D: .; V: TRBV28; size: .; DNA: TGTGCCAGCAGTTTCAGGGGACGAAACACCATATATTTT; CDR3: CASSFRGRNTIYF
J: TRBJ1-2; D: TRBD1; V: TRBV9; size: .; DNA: TGTGCCAGCAGCGCCCTACAGGGGTTGGATGGCTACACCTTC; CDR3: CASSALQGLDGYTF
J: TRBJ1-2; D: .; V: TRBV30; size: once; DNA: TGTGCCTTATCCTTGGCGGGGGGCCTCTATGGCTACACCTTC; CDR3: CALSLAGGLYGYTF
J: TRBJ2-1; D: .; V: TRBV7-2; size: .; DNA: TGTGCCAGCAGCTTAGGGGTAGCCGATGAGCAGTTCTTC; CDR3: CASSLGVADEQFF
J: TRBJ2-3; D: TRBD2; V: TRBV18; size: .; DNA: TGTGCCAGCTCACCACTCAGCGGGGGCGGCACAGATACGCAGTATTTT; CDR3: CASSPLSGGGTDTQYF
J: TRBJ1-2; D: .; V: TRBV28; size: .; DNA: TGTGCCAGCACCACTTTAGGGGGTGGCTACACCTTC; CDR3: CASTTLGGGYTF
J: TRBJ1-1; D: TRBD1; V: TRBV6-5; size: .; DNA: TGTGCCACCAGGGGGGGGATGAACACTGAAGCTTTCTTT; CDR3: CATRGGMNTEAFF